This T cell receptor (beta chain) was sequenced in a study of cytomegalovirus exposure and HLA in healthy donors. Libraries were prepared by immunoSEQ multiplex PCR; TCRdb keeps only in-frame clonotypes and omits some of them. The sample holds about 64,000 clones, around 89% seen once. This CDR3 comprises 17 residues. Germline CDR1 MGHRA, CDR2 YSYEKL. V was pared by 1 base and J by 7 bases, with 12 bases of the junction left unmatched. This clonotype was obtained from a woman aged 18-29 years in good health and CMV-seronegative. The V and J genes are TRBV4-1 and TRBJ2-1, with 8 bases aligning to TRBD2. The specimen sequenced was PBMCs. CDR3 in amino acids: CASSQGAWREVRNEQFF. CDR3 nucleotides: TGCGCCAGCAGCCAAGGGGCTTGGCGGGAGGTTAGGAATGAGCAGTTCTTC.